This T cell receptor beta chain was found in a study of blood T cell repertoires in COVID-19. Overall study: Samples of COVID-19 (acute and convalescent) were obtained from the United States, Italy and Spain.

Trimming shortened V by 6 bases and J by 2 bases, and 10 bases separated the two germline ends. The CDR3 runs to 13 residues. CDR1 MNHEY and CDR2 SVGAGI come from the germline V gene. Data came from immunoSEQ multiplex PCR; TCRdb stores just in-frame clones and leaves some out. This sample has roughly 150,000 clones, with 80% found just once. V usage is TRBV6-5 and J usage is TRBJ2-5; perhaps TRBD1 as D (5 bases). This receptor was identified in a man between 60 and 70 years old with acute or convalescent COVID-19. Sequencing was done on a sample of peripheral blood. CDR3 sequence (DNA): TGTGCCAGCAGCGCAGGGTATCAAGAGACCCAGTACTTC. As protein: CASSAGYQETQYF.